The 24 T cell receptor beta chains listed next were all sequenced from one sample in a study of T cell repertoires in cytomegalovirus infection. MiXCR, applied by TCRdb to the reads, yields one record per CDR3 protein. The sample yields approximately 500,000 distinct CDR3 sequences, 16% seen once. The material sequenced was CD8+ T cells from PBMCs. These receptors originate from a human donor in good health (CMV status not recorded). Some clones in this sample may be carry-over from other donors' samples.

This clonotype appeared a few times. This chain joins TRBV12-3 or TRBV12-4 and TRBJ1-2; perhaps TRBD1 as D (5 bases). The ends were cut back, 1 base at V and 5 bases at J, with 14 bases in the middle. CDR3 size: 15 residues. CDR3 sequence: CASSLGTRNPYGYTF. In nucleotides, the CDR3 is TGTGCCAGCAGTTTAGGGACAAGAAACCCTTATGGCTACACCTTC.

This clonotype has at least ten counts. V and J are TRBV11-2 and TRBJ1-1; D remains unclear. The V end was cut by 1 base, the J end by 3 bases, with 18 bases between. From germline, CDR1 is SGHAT and CDR2 FQNNGV. The CDR3 extends over 17 amino acids. The CDR3 sequence is CASSLGGPGKGYTEAFF. CDR3 sequence (DNA): TGTGCCAGCAGCTTAGGAGGGCCCGGGAAGGGTTACACTGAAGCTTTCTTT.

The rearrangement uses TRBV28 and TRBJ1-5, with D unresolved. This CDR3 is 19 amino acids long. Germline loops: CDR1 MDHEN, CDR2 SYDVKM. V lost 1 base to trimming and J lost 1 base, with 20 bases between them. The CDR3 protein is CASSLLPPEPIRSNQPQHF. The CDR3 DNA is TGTGCCAGCAGTTTATTGCCCCCGGAGCCTATACGGAGCAATCAGCCCCAGCATTTT.

This rearrangement joins TRBV28 to TRBJ2-5, with TRBD2 identical over 7 bases. The germline V gene encodes CDR1 MDHEN and CDR2 SYDVKM. With V trimmed by 2 bases and J by 5 bases, 5 bases remained unmatched. CDR3 length equals 14 residues. In DNA, the CDR3 is TGTGCCAGCAGTTTAGGGGGGGAGGCGGAGACCCAGTACTTC. It codes for CASSLGGEAETQYF.

V usage is TRBV6-1 and J usage is TRBJ1-1; D might be TRBD1 (6 bases). This CDR3 contains 11 residues. Trimming left V 8 bases short and J 7 bases short, with 11 bases between. Germline V gene data show CDR1 as MNHNS and CDR2 as SASEGT. CDR3 nucleotide sequence: TGTGCCAGCCGGGACATAGGTGAAGCTTTCTTT. Protein sequence: CASRDIGEAFF.

The table lists this clonotype with a few counts. The chain carries TRBV11-3 and TRBJ2-3; 10 bases are a match to TRBD2. CDR1 is SGHNT and CDR2 is YENEEA in the germline V gene. Trimming removed 10 bases from V and 5 bases from J; junction bases left unmatched: 12. This CDR3 spans 15 amino acids. CDR3 sequence reads: CANSSTSGARDTQYF. CDR3 coding DNA: TGTGCCAACAGTTCCACTAGCGGGGCCAGAGATACGCAGTATTTT.

As to this clonotype: Because it lacks the conserved phenylalanine or tryptophan at the end, this CDR3 is likely a read error. V is TRBV15 and J is TRBJ2-1, with TRBD2 matching 9 bases. V gave up 1 base and J gave up 4 bases; unmatched junction bases: 8. In germline, CDR1 is LNHNV, CDR2 YYDKDF (reference sequence). This CDR3 has 17 amino acids. For the CDR3, the DNA is TGTGCCACCAGCAGAGGCGTAGCGGGAGAGGGTTACAATGAGCAGTTCTTA. It encodes CATSRGVAGEGYNEQFL.

This clonotype was found a few times. The chain links TRBV9 to TRBJ2-1; D not certain. The CDR3 runs to 16 residues. Germline assignment: CDR1 SGDLS and CDR2 YYNGEE. V gave up 0 bases and J gave up 3 bases, with 13 bases separating them. This chain's CDR3 is CASSVVGRTGYNEQFF. The DNA for the CDR3 is TGTGCCAGCAGCGTAGTCGGCAGGACGGGCTACAATGAGCAGTTCTTC. The full variable domain, its missing parts supplied by reference TRBV9 and TRBJ2-1, is DSGVTQTPKHLITATGQRVTLRCSPRSGDLSVYWYQQSLDQGLQFLIQYYNGEERAKGNILERFSAQQFPDLHSELNLSSLELGDSALYFCASSVVGRTGYNEQFFGPGTRLTVL.

Worth noting for this clonotype: This sequence may be a read error, since a much larger clone differs from it by one base. The V and J genes are TRBV11-2 and TRBJ2-7; the D is unclear. V lost 2 bases to trimming and J lost 3 bases, with 11 bases between them. The V gene's germline CDR1 is SGHAT and CDR2 FQNNGV. The CDR3 runs to 14 residues. This CDR3 is CASSLPAVYYEQYF. The CDR3 DNA sequence: TGTGCCAGCAGCTTACCGGCAGTGTACTACGAGCAGTACTTC.

This clonotype was detected many times. The rearrangement joins TRBV12-3 or TRBV12-4 to TRBJ1-2; TRBD1 aligns across 7 bases. The CDR3 consists of 13 residues. V trimming: 6 bases; J trimming: 3 bases; junction bases outside the gene matches: 4. CDR3 DNA: TGTGCCAGCAGGCTTACAGGGGACTATGGCTACACCTTC. Its protein product is CASRLTGDYGYTF.

This sequence joins TRBV20-1 and TRBJ2-7; 8 bases are shared with TRBD2. This CDR3 spans 14 amino acids. Germline loops: CDR1 DFQATT, CDR2 SNEGSKA (reference sequence). Trimming took 6 bases from V and 7 from J; bases not matched to a gene: 14. The CDR3 coding sequence is TGCAGTGCCGCCCCGGGACTAGATGCGCGGGAGCAGTACTTC. This sequence encodes CSAAPGLDAREQYF.

CDR3 amino acids: CASDYLTGTNQPQHF. In nucleotides, the CDR3 is TGTGCCAGTGACTACTTGACAGGGACCAATCAGCCCCAGCATTTT. The chain carries TRBV19 and TRBJ1-5, with 7 bases fitting TRBD1. Per germline, CDR1 LNHDA and CDR2 SQIVND (reference sequence). J gave up 3 bases and V 8 bases, and 10 bases lay outside the gene matches. This CDR3 has 15 amino acids.

The CDR3 DNA sequence: TGTGCCAGCAGTTATCGGGACAGAAACTACGAGCAGTACTTC. Its protein is CASSYRDRNYEQYF. The chain joins TRBV13 to TRBJ2-7; 7 nucleotides line up with TRBD1. This CDR3 region has 14 residues. CDR1 and CDR2 from the germline V gene are PRHDT and FYEKMQ (reference sequence). Trimming took 6 bases from V and 3 from J; bases not matched to a gene: 8.

This clonotype appeared many times. This chain uses TRBV7-3 with TRBJ2-3; 11 nucleotides line up with TRBD2. V dropped 4 bases and J dropped 6; count of bases not matched to a gene: 9. This CDR3 comprises 16 residues. Germline V gene sequence: CDR1 SGHTA, CDR2 FQGTGA. CDR3 region: CASSYTTLAGADTQYF. The CDR3 region has the DNA TGTGCCAGCAGCTACACCACACTAGCGGGGGCGGATACGCAGTATTTT.

The CDR3 DNA follows: TGTGCCAGCAGCCCTCGACAAAGGGGCGGCTCCTATGGCTACACCTTC. Translation: CASSPRQRGGSYGYTF. The chain carries TRBV7-9 and TRBJ1-2; D possibly corresponds to TRBD1 (5 bases). CDR1 is SEHNR, CDR2 FQNEAQ, per germline (reference sequence). V was pared by 5 bases and J by 4 bases, with 20 bases between. The CDR3 is made up of 16 amino acids.

This clonotype was seen many times. This rearrangement joins TRBV28 to TRBJ2-7, with 10 bases matching TRBD2. This CDR3 has 17 amino acids. Germline V lookup: CDR1 MDHEN, CDR2 SYDVKM. V was clipped by 4 bases and J by 3 bases; unmatched bases: 12. Written as DNA, the CDR3 is TGTGCCAGCAGTTCGAGGACTAGCGGTATTGGAGTCTACGAGCAGTACTTC. Residues: CASSSRTSGIGVYEQYF.

This clonotype occurred a few times. The chain couples TRBV19 to TRBJ2-2, with TRBD2 identical over 7 bases. Losses at the gene ends were 6 bases for V and 5 bases for J; bases not matched to a gene: 3. The CDR3 length is 13 residues. Germline V gives CDR1 LNHDA, CDR2 SQIVND (reference sequence). The CDR3 spells CASSAGVTGELFF. The CDR3 coding sequence is TGTGCCAGTAGCGCGGGGGTGACCGGGGAGCTGTTTTTT.

This clonotype was detected ten times or more. The chain joins TRBV7-6 to TRBJ2-1, with 8 bases matching TRBD2. The ends lost 8 bases at V and 6 bases at J; junction bases unmatched: 15. CDR3 length equals 16 residues. Germline V gene lookup returns CDR1 SGHVS and CDR2 FNYEAQ. The CDR3 nucleotides read TGTGCCAGCCTCGGGGGGGGACGGGGGGGCGTCAATGAGCAGTTCTTC. Translated, it gives CASLGGGRGGVNEQFF. The variable domain in full, completed from reference TRBV7-6 and TRBJ2-1, reads GAGVSQSPRYKVTKRGQDVALRCDPISGHVSLYWYRQALGQGPEFLTYFNYEAQQDKSGLPNDRFSAERPEGSISTLTIQRTEQRDSAMYRCASLGGGRGGVNEQFFGPGTRLTVL.

This clonotype was detected only a few times. The V call is TRBV4-1, the J call TRBJ1-2; possibly TRBD1 for D (5 bases). Germline CDR1 is MGHRA and CDR2 is YSYEKL. The CDR3 runs 13 residues. V shed 4 bases and J shed 6 bases, with 12 bases lying between them. The CDR3, as DNA: TGCGCCAGCAGCCTGTACAAACAGGATGGCTACACCTTC. This codes for CASSLYKQDGYTF.

This clonotype was observed many times. The rearrangement links TRBV19 to TRBJ2-1, with unresolved D. This CDR3 is 16 amino acids long. Germline V gives CDR1 LNHDA, CDR2 SQIVND (reference sequence). Trimming took off 1 base at V and 1 base at J, with 11 bases between the two ends. As DNA, the CDR3 is TGTGCCAGTAGTATAGTCGGCGGAGATTCCTACAATGAGCAGTTCTTC. Protein product: CASSIVGGDSYNEQFF.

The V and J genes are TRBV15 and TRBJ1-2, with D possibly TRBD1 on 6 matching bases. CDR3 length equals 15 residues. V lost 5 bases, J lost 5 bases, and 18 bases lay in between. The germline V gene encodes CDR1 LNHNV and CDR2 YYDKDF (reference sequence). Written as DNA, the CDR3 is TGTGCCACCAGCGAGCCGCAGGGAAGGGGGTATGGCTACACCTTC. This gives the protein CATSEPQGRGYGYTF.

This clonotype showed up just a few times. The V call is TRBV14, the J call TRBJ2-1; 8 bases fit TRBD1. CDR3 length: 17 amino acids. V lost 4 bases to trimming and J lost 5 bases; unmatched junction nucleotides: 13. Germline V gives CDR1 SGHDN, CDR2 FVKESK. CDR3 protein: CASSPQRRTGRHNEQFF. In DNA form, the CDR3 reads TGTGCCAGCAGCCCACAACGCCGGACAGGGAGGCACAATGAGCAGTTCTTC.

This clonotype was counted only a few times. The J gene is TRBJ2-1, the V gene TRBV5-1; the match to TRBD2 covers 7 bases. The CDR3 extends over 13 amino acids. The germline V gene encodes CDR1 SGHRS and CDR2 YFSETQ. The V segment lost 3 bases and the J segment 7 bases; nucleotides outside the gene matches: 4. The DNA of the CDR3 is TGCGCCAGCAGCTCGTGGGGGGGGAATGAGCAGTTCTTC. Its translation is CASSSWGGNEQFF.

This clonotype was picked up a small number of times. The chain links TRBV6-6 to TRBJ1-2; D ambiguous. V was pared by 10 bases and J by 2 bases, with 14 bases between. Germline CDR1 reads MNHNY; CDR2 reads SVGAGI (reference sequence). The CDR3 is 13 residues long. DNA for the CDR3: TGTGCCATCGAGCTGCTGGGGAACTATGGCTACACCTTC. It codes for CAIELLGNYGYTF.